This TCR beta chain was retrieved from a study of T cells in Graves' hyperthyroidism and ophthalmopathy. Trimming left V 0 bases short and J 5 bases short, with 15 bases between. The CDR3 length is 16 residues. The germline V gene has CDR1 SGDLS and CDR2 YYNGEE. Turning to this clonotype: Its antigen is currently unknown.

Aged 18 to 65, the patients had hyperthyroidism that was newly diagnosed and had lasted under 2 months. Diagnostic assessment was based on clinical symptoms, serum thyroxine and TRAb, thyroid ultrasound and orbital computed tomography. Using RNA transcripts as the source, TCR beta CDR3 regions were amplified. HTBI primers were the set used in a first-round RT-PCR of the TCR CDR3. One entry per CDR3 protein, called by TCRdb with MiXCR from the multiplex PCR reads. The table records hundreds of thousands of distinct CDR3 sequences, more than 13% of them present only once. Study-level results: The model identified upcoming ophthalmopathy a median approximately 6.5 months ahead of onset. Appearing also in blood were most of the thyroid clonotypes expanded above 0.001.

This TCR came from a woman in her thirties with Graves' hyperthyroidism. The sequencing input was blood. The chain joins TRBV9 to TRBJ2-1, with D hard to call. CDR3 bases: TGTGCCAGCAGCGTAGCTGTGACGCCAAATAACAATGAGCAGTTCTTC. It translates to CASSVAVTPNNNEQFF.